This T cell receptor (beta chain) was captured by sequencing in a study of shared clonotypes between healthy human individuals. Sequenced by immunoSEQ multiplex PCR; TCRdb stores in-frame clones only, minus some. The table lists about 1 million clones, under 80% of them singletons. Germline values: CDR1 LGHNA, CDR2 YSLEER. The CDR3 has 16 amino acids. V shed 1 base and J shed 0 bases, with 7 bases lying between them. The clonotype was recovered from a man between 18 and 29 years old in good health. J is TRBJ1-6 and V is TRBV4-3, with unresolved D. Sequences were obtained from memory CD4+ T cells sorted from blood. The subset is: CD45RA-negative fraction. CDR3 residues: CASSQVGSSYNSPLHF. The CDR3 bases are TGCGCCAGCAGCCAAGTCGGGAGCTCCTATAATTCACCCCTCCACTTT.